This is a list of T cell receptor beta chains from one sample in a study of blood T cell repertoires in COVID-19. The repertoire was sequenced with immunoSEQ multiplex PCR; TCRdb's copy has only in-frame clones and lacks some. The sample holds under 200,000 clones, 70% to 85% seen once. The sample consisted of PBMCs or T cells enriched from blood (not recorded which). The receptors come from a woman aged 55-75 years with acute COVID-19. Both conserved end residues are part of each CDR3. The D gene is left open where the match is weak. Part of the rows lack a size; the others show once, few, many or a class for expanded clones.

abundance: -
v_gene: TRBV2
d_gene: -
j_gene: TRBJ1-6
CDR3aa: CAVQVDNSPLHF
CDR3nt: TGTGCCGTACAGGTTGATAATTCACCCCTCCACTTT

abundance: -
v_gene: TRBV9
d_gene: TRBD1
j_gene: TRBJ2-5
CDR3aa: CASSPGTERETQYF
CDR3nt: TGTGCCAGCAGCCCTGGGACAGAACGGGAGACCCAGTACTTC

abundance: -
v_gene: TRBV6-5
d_gene: -
j_gene: TRBJ2-6
CDR3aa: CASQRSSGANVLTF
CDR3nt: TGTGCCAGCCAGAGGAGCTCTGGGGCCAACGTCCTGACTTTC

abundance: -
v_gene: TRBV4-2
d_gene: -
j_gene: TRBJ2-1
CDR3aa: CASSQTAGGVDEQFF
CDR3nt: TGTGCCAGCAGCCAAACAGCGGGTGGGGTGGATGAGCAGTTCTTC

abundance: -
v_gene: TRBV24-1
d_gene: TRBD1
j_gene: TRBJ1-5
CDR3aa: CATITRGRSNQPQHF
CDR3nt: TGTGCCACCATTACCAGGGGGCGCAGCAATCAGCCCCAGCATTTT

abundance: -
v_gene: TRBV7-9
d_gene: -
j_gene: TRBJ1-4
CDR3aa: CASSLTGIDEKLFF
CDR3nt: TGTGCCAGCAGCTTAACAGGGATAGATGAAAAACTGTTTTTT

abundance: -
v_gene: TRBV27
d_gene: -
j_gene: TRBJ1-1
CDR3aa: CASSLHSGEGTEAFF
CDR3nt: TGTGCCAGCAGTTTACATTCGGGGGAGGGCACTGAAGCTTTCTTT

abundance: -
v_gene: TRBV18
d_gene: TRBD1
j_gene: TRBJ2-5
CDR3aa: CASSPGDSQETQYF
CDR3nt: TGTGCCAGCTCACCCGGGGACAGCCAAGAGACCCAGTACTTC

abundance: -
v_gene: TRBV27
d_gene: -
j_gene: TRBJ1-4
CDR3aa: CASSLGWGSNEKLFF
CDR3nt: TGTGCCAGCAGTTTAGGATGGGGCTCTAATGAAAAACTGTTTTTT

abundance: -
v_gene: TRBV28
d_gene: -
j_gene: TRBJ1-5
CDR3aa: CANRGDSNQPQHF
CDR3nt: TGTGCCAATCGGGGGGATAGCAATCAGCCCCAGCATTTT

abundance: few
v_gene: TRBV5-1
d_gene: -
j_gene: TRBJ1-6
CDR3aa: CASQMGRILNSPLHF
CDR3nt: TGCGCCAGCCAAATGGGCCGAATATTAAATTCACCCCTCCACTTT

abundance: -
v_gene: TRBV28
d_gene: -
j_gene: TRBJ1-2
CDR3aa: CASRAVSYGYTF
CDR3nt: TGTGCCAGCAGGGCGGTTTCCTATGGCTACACCTTC